This T cell receptor beta chain was sequenced in a study of blood T cells in healthy people across ages. Study results and caveats: The study found more naive CD4+ cells and higher diversity in long-lived than aged donors. Observed TCR beta diversity per million T cells went down as age went up. This fall followed a roughly linear course with age.

The table lists this clonotype with a few counts. Antigen specificity is unknown. A J-beta primer mix and a sample-barcoded 5' primer were used in a second PCR of about 7 to 11 cycles. TCRdb reanalysed the 5' RACE reads using MiXCR and keeps one entry per CDR3 protein. The data contain 850,000 to 1,000,000 distinct CDR3 sequences, roughly 51% of them seen just once; the ten biggest clones take up roughly a fifth. Donors gave roughly 10 milliliters of peripheral blood apiece. The trim removed 5 bases at V and 1 base at J, leaving 0 bases unmatched. Germline assignment: CDR1 KGHDR and CDR2 SFDVKD. The CDR3 covers 15 residues.

The V gene is TRBV24-1, the J gene TRBJ2-6; TRBD1 agrees at 8 bases. Sequencing was carried out using blood. The sequence was collected from a woman aged 55-69 years in good health. CDR3 bases: TGTGCCACCAGTGGACAGGGGTCTGGGGCCAACGTCCTGACTTTC. Translating gives CATSGQGSGANVLTF.